Detailed here is one TCR beta chain. Its antigen is currently unknown. These data belong to a study of graft-versus-host responses after intestinal transplantation. General study results and limits: In patients with graft-donor T cell macrochimerism, allograft graft-versus-host to host-versus-graft clonal ratios were high. HvG clone declines early post-transplant were associated with peak circulating GvH levels. Detection of GvH clones occurred in recipient marrow, and some had their first appearance in ileum or blood.

J gave up 0 bases and V 1 base, and 4 bases lay outside the gene matches. The germline V gene has CDR1 SGHAT and CDR2 FQNNGV. The CDR3 is made up of 17 amino acids. Clones were read by immunoSEQ multiplex PCR, and TCRdb kept only the in-frame ones, dropping some. The sample records 62,000 or so clones, around nine tenths being singletons. This sample comprised PBMCs, obtained 26 days after transplant. The rearrangement joins TRBV11-2 to TRBJ1-3; TRBD1 aligns across 9 bases. This receptor was taken from a human patient who received an intestinal transplant, so some T cells may come from the graft donor. The CDR3 loop reads CASSLGLGQGSGNTIYF. CDR3 sequence (DNA): TGTGCCAGCAGCTTAGGGTTGGGACAGGGCTCTGGAAACACCATATATTTT.